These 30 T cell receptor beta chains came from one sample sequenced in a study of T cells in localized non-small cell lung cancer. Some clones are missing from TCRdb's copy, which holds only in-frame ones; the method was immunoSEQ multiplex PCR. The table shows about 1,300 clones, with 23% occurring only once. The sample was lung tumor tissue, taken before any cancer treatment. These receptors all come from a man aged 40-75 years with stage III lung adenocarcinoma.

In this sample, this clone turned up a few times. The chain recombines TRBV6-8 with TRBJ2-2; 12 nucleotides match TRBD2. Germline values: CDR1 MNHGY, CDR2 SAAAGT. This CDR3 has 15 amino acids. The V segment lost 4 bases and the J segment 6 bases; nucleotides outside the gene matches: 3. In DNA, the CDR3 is TGTGCCAGCAGTTCCCTAGCGGGAGGGCCCGGGGAGCTGTTTTTT. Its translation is CASSSLAGGPGELFF.

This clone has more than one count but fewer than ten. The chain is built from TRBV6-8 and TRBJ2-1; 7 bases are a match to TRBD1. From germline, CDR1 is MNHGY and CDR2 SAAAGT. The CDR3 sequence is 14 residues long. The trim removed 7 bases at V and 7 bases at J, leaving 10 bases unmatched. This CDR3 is CASIWGQLRNEQFF. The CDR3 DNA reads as TGTGCCAGCATTTGGGGACAGCTTAGGAATGAGCAGTTCTTC.

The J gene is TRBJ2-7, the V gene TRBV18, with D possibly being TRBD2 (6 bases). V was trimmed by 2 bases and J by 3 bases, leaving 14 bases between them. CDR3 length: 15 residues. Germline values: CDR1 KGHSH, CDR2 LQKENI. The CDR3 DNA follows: TGTGCCAGCTCACCAAGTAATAGCGGACACTACGAGCAGTACTTC. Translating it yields CASSPSNSGHYEQYF.

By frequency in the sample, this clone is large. CDR3 nucleotides: TGTGCCAGCGGGAATATACAGGGTGGCTACAATGAGCAGTTCTTC. Protein sequence: CASGNIQGGYNEQFF. The chain is built from TRBV11-3 and TRBJ2-1, with D possibly TRBD1 on 6 matching bases. Germline V gene data show CDR1 as SGHNT and CDR2 as YENEEA. Trimming took 8 bases from V and 3 from J, leaving 17 bases between them. The CDR3 is 15 residues long. The full variable domain, with the rest looked up from reference TRBV11-3 and TRBJ2-1, is EAGVVQSPRYKIIEKKQPVAFWCNPISGHNTLYWYLQNLGQGPELLIRYENEEAVDDSQLPKDRFSAERLKGVDSTLKIQPAELGDSAVYLCASGNIQGGYNEQFFGPGTRLTVL.

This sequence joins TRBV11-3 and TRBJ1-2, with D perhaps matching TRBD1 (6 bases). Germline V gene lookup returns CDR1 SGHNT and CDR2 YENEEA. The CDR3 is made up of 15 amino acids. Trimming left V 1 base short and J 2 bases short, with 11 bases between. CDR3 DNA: TGTGCCAGCAGCTTAGGAGGGGGAGGAAACTATGGCTACACCTTC. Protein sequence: CASSLGGGGNYGYTF.

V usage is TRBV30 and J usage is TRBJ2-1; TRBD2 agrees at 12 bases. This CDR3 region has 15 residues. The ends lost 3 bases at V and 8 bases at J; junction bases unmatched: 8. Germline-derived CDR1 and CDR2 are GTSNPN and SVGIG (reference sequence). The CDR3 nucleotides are TGTGCCTGGAGCCCAGGGCTAGCGGGAGGGGATGAGCAGTTCTTC. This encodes CAWSPGLAGGDEQFF. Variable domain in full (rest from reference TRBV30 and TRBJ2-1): SQTIHQWPATLVQPVGSPLSLECTVEGTSNPNLYWYRQAAGRGLQLLFYSVGIGQISSEVPQNLSASRPQDRQFILSSKKLLLSDSGFYLCAWSPGLAGGDEQFFGPGTRLTVL.

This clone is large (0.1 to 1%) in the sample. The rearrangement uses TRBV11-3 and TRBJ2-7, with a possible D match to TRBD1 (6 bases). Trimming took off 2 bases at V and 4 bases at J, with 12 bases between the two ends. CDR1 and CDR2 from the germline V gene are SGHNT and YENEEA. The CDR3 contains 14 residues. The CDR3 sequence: CASSLQGSDYEQYF. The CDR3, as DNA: TGTGCCAGCAGCTTACAGGGGTCCGATTACGAGCAGTACTTC. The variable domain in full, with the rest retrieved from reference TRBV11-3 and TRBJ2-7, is EAGVVQSPRYKIIEKKQPVAFWCNPISGHNTLYWYLQNLGQGPELLIRYENEEAVDDSQLPKDRFSAERLKGVDSTLKIQPAELGDSAVYLCASSLQGSDYEQYFGPGTRLTVT.

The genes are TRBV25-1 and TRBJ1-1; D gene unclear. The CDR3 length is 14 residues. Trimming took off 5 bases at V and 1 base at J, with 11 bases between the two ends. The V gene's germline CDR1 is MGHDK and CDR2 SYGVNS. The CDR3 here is CASSPTYSNTEAFF. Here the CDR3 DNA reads TGTGCCAGCAGTCCCACGTATTCGAACACTGAAGCTTTCTTT.

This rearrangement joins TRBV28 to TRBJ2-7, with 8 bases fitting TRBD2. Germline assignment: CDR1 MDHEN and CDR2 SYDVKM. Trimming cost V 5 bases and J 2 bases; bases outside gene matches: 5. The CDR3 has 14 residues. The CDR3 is CASSTRTSTYEQYF. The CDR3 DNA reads TGTGCCAGCAGTACTAGGACTAGCACCTACGAGCAGTACTTC.

CDR3 DNA sequence: TGTGCCAGTAGTATTGGGAATCAGCCCCAGCATTTT. Its translation: CASSIGNQPQHF. The chain has TRBV19 and TRBJ1-5; D is unclear. Germline V gene sequence: CDR1 LNHDA, CDR2 SQIVND (reference sequence). This CDR3 comprises 12 residues. Trimming took off 3 bases at V and 4 bases at J, with 4 bases between the two ends.

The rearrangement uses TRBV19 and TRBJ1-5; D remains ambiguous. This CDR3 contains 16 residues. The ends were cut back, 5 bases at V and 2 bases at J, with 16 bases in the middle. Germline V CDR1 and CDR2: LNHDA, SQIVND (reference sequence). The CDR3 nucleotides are TGTGCCAGTAGTTCCACCTGGGCGTCGGGCAATCAGCCCCAGCATTTT. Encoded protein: CASSSTWASGNQPQHF.

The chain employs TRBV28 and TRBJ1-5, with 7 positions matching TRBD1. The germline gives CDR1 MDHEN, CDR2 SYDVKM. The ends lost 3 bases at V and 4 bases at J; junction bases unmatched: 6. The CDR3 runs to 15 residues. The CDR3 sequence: CASSLASTGNQPQHF. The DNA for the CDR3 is TGTGCCAGCAGTTTGGCTTCGACAGGGAATCAGCCCCAGCATTTT.

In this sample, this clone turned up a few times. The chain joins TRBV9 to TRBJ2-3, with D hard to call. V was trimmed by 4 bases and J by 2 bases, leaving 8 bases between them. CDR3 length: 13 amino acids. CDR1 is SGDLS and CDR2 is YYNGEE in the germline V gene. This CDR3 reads CASSTPPTDTQYF. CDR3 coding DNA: TGTGCCAGCAGCACTCCTCCCACAGATACGCAGTATTTT.

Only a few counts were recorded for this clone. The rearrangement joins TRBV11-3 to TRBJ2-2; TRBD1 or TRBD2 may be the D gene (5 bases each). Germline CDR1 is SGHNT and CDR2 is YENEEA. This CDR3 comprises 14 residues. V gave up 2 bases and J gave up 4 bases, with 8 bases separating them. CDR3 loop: CASSLWGSTGELFF. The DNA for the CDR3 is TGTGCCAGCAGCTTATGGGGGTCCACCGGGGAGCTGTTTTTT.

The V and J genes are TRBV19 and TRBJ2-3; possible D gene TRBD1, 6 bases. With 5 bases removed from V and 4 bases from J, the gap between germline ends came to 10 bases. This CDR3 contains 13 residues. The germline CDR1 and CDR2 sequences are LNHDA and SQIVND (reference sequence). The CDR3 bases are TGTGCCAGTAGTTGGGGGCAGGCAGATACGCAGTATTTT. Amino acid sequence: CASSWGQADTQYF.

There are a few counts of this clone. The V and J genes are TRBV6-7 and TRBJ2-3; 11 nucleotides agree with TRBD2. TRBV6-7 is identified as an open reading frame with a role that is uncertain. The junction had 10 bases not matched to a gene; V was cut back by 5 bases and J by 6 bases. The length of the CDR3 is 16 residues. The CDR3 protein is CASSTELAGDLDTQYF. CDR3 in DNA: TGTGCCAGCAGTACCGAACTAGCGGGAGATCTCGATACGCAGTATTTT.

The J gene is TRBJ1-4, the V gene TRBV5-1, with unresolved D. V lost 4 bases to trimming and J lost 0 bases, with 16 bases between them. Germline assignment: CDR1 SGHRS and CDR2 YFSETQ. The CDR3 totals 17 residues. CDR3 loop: CASSQSTNTPTNEKLFF. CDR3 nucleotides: TGCGCCAGCAGCCAATCCACAAATACACCAACTAATGAAAAACTGTTTTTT.

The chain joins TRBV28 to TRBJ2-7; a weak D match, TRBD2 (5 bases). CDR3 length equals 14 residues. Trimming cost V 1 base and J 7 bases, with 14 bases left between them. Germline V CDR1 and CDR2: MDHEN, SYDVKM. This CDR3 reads CASSLYRVGGEQYF. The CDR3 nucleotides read TGTGCCAGCAGTTTATATAGGGTTGGCGGGGAGCAGTACTTC.

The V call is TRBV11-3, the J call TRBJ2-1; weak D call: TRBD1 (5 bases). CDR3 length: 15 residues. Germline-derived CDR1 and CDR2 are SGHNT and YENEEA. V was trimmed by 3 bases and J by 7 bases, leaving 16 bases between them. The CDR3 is CASSFPSQVRNEQFF. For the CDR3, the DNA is TGTGCCAGCAGCTTCCCATCACAGGTGCGGAATGAGCAGTTCTTC.

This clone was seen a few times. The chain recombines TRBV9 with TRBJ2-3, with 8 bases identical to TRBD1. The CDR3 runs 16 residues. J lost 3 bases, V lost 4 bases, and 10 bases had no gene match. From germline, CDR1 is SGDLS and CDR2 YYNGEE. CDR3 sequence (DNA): TGTGCCAGCAGCCCCCGGCAGGGGGCAAGGACAGATACGCAGTATTTT. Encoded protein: CASSPRQGARTDTQYF. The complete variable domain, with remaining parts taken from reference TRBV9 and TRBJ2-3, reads DSGVTQTPKHLITATGQRVTLRCSPRSGDLSVYWYQQSLDQGLQFLIQYYNGEERAKGNILERFSAQQFPDLHSELNLSSLELGDSALYFCASSPRQGARTDTQYFGPGTRLTVL.

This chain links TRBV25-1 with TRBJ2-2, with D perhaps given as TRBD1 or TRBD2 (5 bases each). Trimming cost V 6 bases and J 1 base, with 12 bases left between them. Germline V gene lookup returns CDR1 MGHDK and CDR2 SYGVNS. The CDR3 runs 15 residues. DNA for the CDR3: TGTGCCAGCAGCTTCCGGGGACGGAACACCGGGGAGCTGTTTTTT. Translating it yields CASSFRGRNTGELFF. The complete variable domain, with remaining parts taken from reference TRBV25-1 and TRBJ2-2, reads EADIYQTPRYLVIGTGKKITLECSQTMGHDKMYWYQQDPGMELHLIHYSYGVNSTEKGDLSSESTVSRIRTEHFPLTLESARPSHTSQYLCASSFRGRNTGELFFGEGSRLTVL.

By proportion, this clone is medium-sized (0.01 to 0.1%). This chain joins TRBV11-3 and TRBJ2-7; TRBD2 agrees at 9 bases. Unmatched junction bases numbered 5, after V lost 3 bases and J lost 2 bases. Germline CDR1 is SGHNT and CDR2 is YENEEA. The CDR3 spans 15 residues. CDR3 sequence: CASSFISGRAYEQYF. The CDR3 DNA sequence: TGTGCCAGCAGCTTCATTAGCGGGAGAGCCTACGAGCAGTACTTC.

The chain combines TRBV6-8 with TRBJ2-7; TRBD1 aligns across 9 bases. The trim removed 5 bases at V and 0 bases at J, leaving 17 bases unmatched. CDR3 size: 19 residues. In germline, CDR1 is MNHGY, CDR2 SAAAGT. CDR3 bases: TGTGCCAGCAGTCGGGCGAAAGGGGGACAGGGATTTGGCTCCTACGAGCAGTACTTC. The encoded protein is CASSRAKGGQGFGSYEQYF.

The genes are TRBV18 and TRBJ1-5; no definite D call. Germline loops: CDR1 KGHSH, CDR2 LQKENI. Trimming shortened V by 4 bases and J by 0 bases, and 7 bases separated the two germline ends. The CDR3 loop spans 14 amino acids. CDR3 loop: CASSLEHSNQPQHF. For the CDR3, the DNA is TGTGCCAGCTCACTTGAGCATAGCAATCAGCCCCAGCATTTT.

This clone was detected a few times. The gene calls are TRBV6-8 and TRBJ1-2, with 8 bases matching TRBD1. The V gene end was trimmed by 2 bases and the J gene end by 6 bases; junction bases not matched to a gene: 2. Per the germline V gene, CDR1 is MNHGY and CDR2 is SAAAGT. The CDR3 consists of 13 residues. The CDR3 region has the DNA TGTGCCAGCAGTTACCCAGGGGGCAATGGCTACACCTTC. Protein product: CASSYPGGNGYTF.

The CDR3 nucleotides read TGTGCCACCTGCCGGGAGGGCCCCAATGAGCAGTTCTTC. Amino acids: CATCREGPNEQFF. J is TRBJ2-1 and V is TRBV19; 8 bases line up with TRBD2. The CDR3 is made up of 13 amino acids. Trimming removed 10 bases from V and 6 bases from J; junction bases left unmatched: 8. Germline V lookup: CDR1 LNHDA, CDR2 SQIVND (reference sequence).

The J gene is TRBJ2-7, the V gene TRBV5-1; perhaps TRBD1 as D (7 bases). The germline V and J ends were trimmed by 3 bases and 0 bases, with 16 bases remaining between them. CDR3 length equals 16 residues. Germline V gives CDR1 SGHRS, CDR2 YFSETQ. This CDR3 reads CASSSGRRDSSYEQYF. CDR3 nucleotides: TGCGCCAGCAGCTCTGGGAGGCGGGACAGCTCCTACGAGCAGTACTTC.

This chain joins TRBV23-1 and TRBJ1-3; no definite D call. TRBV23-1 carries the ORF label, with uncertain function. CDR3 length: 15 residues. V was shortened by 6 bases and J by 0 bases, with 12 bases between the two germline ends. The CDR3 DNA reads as TGCGCCAGCAGCCAAGAACGGAGCTCTGGAAACACCATATATTTT. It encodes CASSQERSSGNTIYF.

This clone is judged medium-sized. The CDR3, as DNA: TGTGCCAGCAGCCCGCAGACCGGGACAGCACTCTTCTATGGCTACACCTTC. It encodes CASSPQTGTALFYGYTF. This chain uses TRBV11-3 with TRBJ1-2; 7 nucleotides align to TRBD1. V was pared by 5 bases and J by 4 bases, with 16 bases of the junction left unmatched. The germline V gene has CDR1 SGHNT and CDR2 YENEEA. The CDR3 runs to 17 residues.

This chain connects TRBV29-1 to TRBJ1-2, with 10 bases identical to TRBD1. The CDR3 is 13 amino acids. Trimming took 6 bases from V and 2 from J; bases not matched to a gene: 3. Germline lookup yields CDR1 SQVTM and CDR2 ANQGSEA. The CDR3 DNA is TGCAGCGTCCCGGGACAGGGGAACTATGGCTACACCTTC. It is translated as CSVPGQGNYGYTF.